This entry concerns a single T cell receptor beta chain. The authors' processing: Estimated nucleated cell counts came from reference gene primer amplification. This table comes from immunoSEQ multiplex PCR, and its TCRdb copy is limited to in-frame clones, with some not included. Clone size and V and J calls were adopted from that table, with D and trimming inferred from the DNA. The profile shows roughly 200,000 clones, 88% of them singletons. This sample is drawn from a study of blood T cell repertoires in COVID-19. Study information: COVID-19 samples from acute and convalescent phases originated in the United States, Italy and Spain. The cDNA or gDNA used as material had been derived from T cells, B-cell-depleted T cells, or PBMCs.

CDR1 is SGHRS, CDR2 YFSETQ, per germline. The junction had 7 bases not matched to a gene; V was cut back by 2 bases and J by 5 bases. The CDR3 spans 16 residues. Seattle researchers signed up patients amid active infection and tracked them longitudinally. This chain joins TRBV5-1 and TRBJ1-3; 10 bases fit TRBD1. This clonotype was sampled from a man aged 45-65 years with COVID-19, enrolled during active disease. Material for sequencing was peripheral blood. The CDR3 DNA reads TGCGCCAGCAGCTTTGGGACAGGGGTGGGAAGAAACACCATATATTTT. Translated: CASSFGTGVGRNTIYF.